The following is a T cell receptor (beta chain) sequence with its context. This specimen belongs to a study of control samples from healthy donors and cancer patients. CDR3 length: 15 residues. The V gene's germline CDR1 is MGHDK and CDR2 SYGVNS. V lost 1 base and J 6 bases, leaving 12 bases between the germline ends. Some clones are missing from TCRdb's copy, which holds only in-frame ones; the method was immunoSEQ multiplex PCR. The data show some 120,000 clones, around 86% seen once. The sample comprised blood. This chain uses TRBV25-1 with TRBJ1-4, with unresolved D. This sequence was found in a man aged 40-49 years in good health. In DNA form, the CDR3 reads TGTGCCAGCAGTGAATGGAGAACAGCATATGAAAAACTGTTTTTT. It is translated as CASSEWRTAYEKLFF.